What follows are 32 T cell receptor beta chains derived from one specimen sequenced in a study of T-cell reconstitution after alpha-beta-depleted transplantation in children. Preparation of the TCRbeta library used unique molecular identifiers. TCRdb re-derived calls from the PCR reads in MiXCR, one entry per CDR3 protein. The repertoire holds approximately 350,000 distinct CDR3 sequences, with around 16% as singletons. This sample comprised PBMCs, mostly from graft donor cells, obtained 360 days after TCRalphabeta/CD19-depleted stem cell transplant. The receptors stem from a male patient under 10 years old who had a stem cell transplant for acute lymphoblastic leukemia, so the T cells may come from the graft donor.

The rearrangement joins TRBV4-2 to TRBJ2-7; TRBD2 matches 11 bases. V dropped 5 bases and J dropped 5; count of bases not matched to a gene: 2. The CDR3 is 13 amino acids. Germline assignment: CDR1 LGHNA and CDR2 YNFKEQ. CDR3 region: CASSTSGRHEQYF. CDR3 in DNA: TGTGCCAGCAGCACTAGCGGGAGACACGAGCAGTACTTC.

The rearrangement links TRBV29-1 to TRBJ2-7, with TRBD1 as a possible D gene (5 bases). Trimming pared 4 bases from V and 4 bases from J, leaving 8 bases between. The CDR3 consists of 11 residues. The germline V gene has CDR1 SQVTM and CDR2 ANQGSEA. CDR3 sequence: CSVAQGYEQYF. CDR3 nucleotide sequence: TGCAGCGTTGCCCAGGGATACGAGCAGTACTTC.

This clonotype was seen a few times. J is TRBJ2-2 and V is TRBV5-1, with a tentative D call TRBD2 (6 bases). Between the trimmed V and J ends, which lost 4 bases and 6 bases, there was a span of 16 bases. Germline CDR1 and CDR2: SGHRS and YFSETQ. There are 15 residues in the CDR3. In DNA form, the CDR3 reads TGCGCCAGCAGCCCTGCAGGTTCGGGGGCCGGGGAGCTGTTTTTT. Its translation: CASSPAGSGAGELFF.

V gene TRBV4-3 combines with J gene TRBJ2-1, with 7 bases lining up with TRBD2. After removal of 2 bases from V and 6 bases from J, the junction contained 7 bases not matched to a gene. Per germline, CDR1 LGHNA and CDR2 YSLEER. The CDR3 is made up of 15 amino acids. CDR3 protein: CASSQPRAGFNEQFF. Written as DNA, the CDR3 is TGCGCCAGCAGCCAACCAAGAGCGGGATTCAATGAGCAGTTCTTC.

The chain recombines TRBV2 with TRBJ2-2; 11 bases align to TRBD2. The germline CDR1 and CDR2 sequences are SNHLY and FYNNEI. The CDR3 runs to 15 residues. V trimming: 6 bases; J trimming: 4 bases; junction bases outside the gene matches: 4. The CDR3 bases are TGTGCCAGCAGACTAGCGGGAGACCTCACCGGGGAGCTGTTTTTT. The encoded protein is CASRLAGDLTGELFF.

The table lists this clonotype with many counts. The V gene is TRBV4-3, the J gene TRBJ1-1, with 9 bases identical to TRBD1. This CDR3 comprises 15 residues. Losses at the gene ends were 4 bases for V and 1 base for J; bases not matched to a gene: 4. Germline V lookup: CDR1 LGHNA, CDR2 YSLEER. The CDR3 sequence: CASSLGTGRNTEAFF. CDR3 nucleotides: TGCGCCAGCAGCCTGGGGACAGGGAGGAACACTGAAGCTTTCTTT.

This chain joins TRBV7-2 and TRBJ2-5, with D perhaps matching TRBD1 (6 bases). Germline CDR1 SGHTA, CDR2 FQGNSA. The CDR3 totals 12 residues. The V gene lost 6 bases and the J gene lost 4 bases, with 9 bases spanning the gap. For the CDR3, the DNA is TGTGCCAGCAGTACAGGGCCAGAGACCCAGTACTTC. Its translation: CASSTGPETQYF. Combining the CDR3 with reference TRBV7-2 and TRBJ2-5 gives the whole variable domain GAGVSQSPSNKVTEKGKDVELRCDPISGHTALYWYRQSLGQGLEFLIYFQGNSAPDKSGLPSDRFSAERTGGSVSTLTIQRTQQEDSAVYLCASSTGPETQYFGPGTRLLVL.

This clonotype turned up a few times. This chain links TRBV7-9 with TRBJ1-1; D gene ambiguous. The CDR3 spans 13 residues. The germline gives CDR1 SEHNR, CDR2 FQNEAQ (reference sequence). Deletions cut 2 bases from V and 6 bases from J, with 10 bases between. The CDR3 DNA reads TGTGCCAGCAGCTTATCCCCCCACCCTGAAGCTTTCTTT. This codes for CASSLSPHPEAFF.

V and J are TRBV6-1 and TRBJ2-7; D uncertain. The CDR3 has 14 residues. Germline values: CDR1 MNHNS, CDR2 SASEGT. V dropped 6 bases and J dropped 6 bases, with 18 bases sitting between them. The CDR3 spells CASSRFVLRGEQYF. DNA for the CDR3: TGTGCCAGCAGCCGATTTGTCCTGCGCGGCGAGCAGTACTTC.

This clonotype was counted a few times. The V and J genes are TRBV20-1 and TRBJ2-5; 8 bases line up with TRBD2. The length of the CDR3 is 13 residues. V gave up 6 bases and J gave up 5 bases; unmatched junction bases: 8. The germline gives CDR1 DFQATT, CDR2 SNEGSKA (reference sequence). In DNA, the CDR3 is TGCAGTGCCGAAGGACTAGCAGCCGAGACCCAGTACTTC. This translates into CSAEGLAAETQYF.

The J gene is TRBJ2-5, the V gene TRBV4-3; tentative D call: TRBD1 (6 bases). From germline, CDR1 is LGHNA and CDR2 YSLEER. This CDR3 region has 13 residues. Trimming cost V 2 bases and J 4 bases, with 8 bases left between them. CDR3 loop: CASSQTGRETQYF. For the CDR3, the DNA is TGCGCCAGCAGCCAAACAGGGCGAGAGACCCAGTACTTC.

The CDR3 bases are TGTGCCAGCAGTGAAGGGGGACCATATAGCAATCAGCCCCAGCATTTT. Its protein product is CASSEGGPYSNQPQHF. The rearrangement links TRBV2 to TRBJ1-5; D might be TRBD1 (5 bases). CDR3 length equals 16 residues. Trimming shortened V by 1 base and J by 0 bases, and 10 bases separated the two germline ends. Germline CDR1 SNHLY, CDR2 FYNNEI.

This clonotype has just a few counts. The V and J genes are TRBV13 and TRBJ2-5, with TRBD1 as a possible D gene (6 bases). Germline CDR1 reads PRHDT; CDR2 reads FYEKMQ (reference sequence). V was clipped by 5 bases and J by 5 bases, with 18 bases between them. The length of the CDR3 is 15 residues. The CDR3 spells CASSPPHQRGETQYF. As DNA, the CDR3 is TGTGCCAGCAGCCCCCCACACCAGAGGGGGGAGACCCAGTACTTC.

The chain employs TRBV9 and TRBJ1-1, with TRBD1 as a possible D gene (5 bases). The ends were cut back, 4 bases at V and 0 bases at J, with 13 bases in the middle. The CDR3 has 15 amino acids. Looked up from germline, CDR1 is SGDLS and CDR2 is YYNGEE. In nucleotides, the CDR3 is TGTGCCAGCAGCCGGGACGGATACATGAACACTGAAGCTTTCTTT. Protein sequence: CASSRDGYMNTEAFF.

This clonotype was counted only a few times. The chain is built from TRBV5-6 and TRBJ1-1; D unresolved. Deletions cut 3 bases from V and 5 bases from J, with 8 bases between. In germline, CDR1 is SGHDT, CDR2 YYEEEE. The CDR3 is made up of 12 amino acids. CDR3: CASSSAGTEAFF. The CDR3 coding sequence is TGTGCCAGCAGCTCCGCGGGAACTGAAGCTTTCTTT.

This clonotype was detected only a few times. The rearrangement links TRBV27 to TRBJ2-1; no clear D. Trimming removed 5 bases from V and 5 bases from J, with 16 bases in between. This CDR3 spans 15 amino acids. Per the germline V gene, CDR1 is MNHEY and CDR2 is SMNVEV (reference sequence). As DNA, the CDR3 is TGTGCCAGCAGTAATCGGGTTTCTGGGGACAATGAGCAGTTCTTC. As protein: CASSNRVSGDNEQFF.

This clonotype was seen a few times. This chain links TRBV5-1 with TRBJ1-2; D is ambiguous. This CDR3 has 13 residues. With 2 bases removed from V and 5 bases from J, the gap between germline ends came to 10 bases. CDR1 is SGHRS and CDR2 is YFSETQ in the germline V gene. The CDR3 nucleotides are TGCGCCAGCAGCTTAAGTTCTCGATATGGCTACACCTTC. Residues: CASSLSSRYGYTF.

The chain recombines TRBV30 with TRBJ2-1, with D uncertain. The V gene's germline CDR1 is GTSNPN and CDR2 SVGIG (reference sequence). Trimming took 4 bases from V and 1 from J, leaving 11 bases between them. This CDR3 is 14 amino acids long. CDR3 region: CAWNPDVSYNEQFF. The CDR3 bases are TGTGCCTGGAACCCAGACGTATCCTACAATGAGCAGTTCTTC.

This chain connects TRBV4-1 to TRBJ1-2; tentative D call: TRBD1 (5 bases). Trimming took 0 bases from V and 5 from J, leaving 16 bases between them. This CDR3 region has 16 residues. Germline V gene data show CDR1 as MGHRA and CDR2 as YSYEKL. CDR3 in DNA: TGCGCCAGCAGCCAAGATGGTAACGGAGGGACGTATGGCTACACCTTC. Translating it yields CASSQDGNGGTYGYTF.

The J gene is TRBJ2-7, the V gene TRBV9; D not certain. The length of the CDR3 is 12 residues. Trimming pared 0 bases from V and 4 bases from J, leaving 5 bases between. Looked up from germline, CDR1 is SGDLS and CDR2 is YYNGEE. CDR3 protein: CASSVDGYEQYF. The CDR3 DNA is TGTGCCAGCAGCGTAGATGGATACGAGCAGTACTTC.

This clonotype was detected a few times. The chain combines TRBV5-1 with TRBJ2-7; D may be TRBD1 (6 bases). Trimming shortened V by 4 bases and J by 4 bases, and 15 bases separated the two germline ends. Germline V gene data show CDR1 as SGHRS and CDR2 as YFSETQ. This CDR3 is 14 amino acids long. CDR3 in DNA: TGCGCCAGCAGCATTCGAGGACAGTCTTACGAGCAGTACTTC. Protein: CASSIRGQSYEQYF.

In its sample, this clonotype was seen a few times. The rearrangement links TRBV20-1 to TRBJ1-3, with unresolved D. CDR1 and CDR2 (germline): DFQATT, SNEGSKA (reference sequence). The CDR3 covers 12 residues. Trimming cost V 2 bases and J 7 bases, with 9 bases left between them. The CDR3 bases are TGCAGTGCTAGACCAGCCCTGAACACCATATATTTT. It translates to CSARPALNTIYF.

CDR3 loop: CASSKTGNGELFF. The CDR3 DNA is TGTGCCAGCAGTAAGACAGGGAACGGGGAGCTGTTTTTT. The chain carries TRBV12-3 or TRBV12-4 and TRBJ2-2, with TRBD1 identical over 7 bases. V dropped 5 bases and J dropped 7; count of bases not matched to a gene: 4. The CDR3 consists of 13 residues.

This clonotype has just a few counts. The chain links TRBV6-5 to TRBJ2-5; D is perhaps TRBD1 (6 bases). The CDR3 has 15 amino acids. The V and J ends lost 0 bases and 6 bases respectively, with 14 bases between them. In germline, CDR1 is MNHEY, CDR2 SVGAGI. This CDR3 reads CASSYSTGRGKTQYF. In DNA form, the CDR3 reads TGTGCCAGCAGTTACTCGACAGGCAGGGGAAAGACCCAGTACTTC.

This clonotype turned up a few times. This rearrangement joins TRBV29-1 to TRBJ2-1, with 13 bases that match TRBD2. The CDR3 has 15 amino acids. V lost 4 bases, J lost 7 bases, and 7 bases stayed unmatched. Germline values: CDR1 SQVTM, CDR2 ANQGSEA. For the CDR3, the DNA is TGCAGCGTTGGGAGGACTAGCGGGAGTGGGAATGAGCAGTTCTTC. Its protein is CSVGRTSGSGNEQFF.

There are a few counts of this clonotype. The chain links TRBV28 to TRBJ1-2; D gene ambiguous. This CDR3 has 16 amino acids. CDR1 MDHEN and CDR2 SYDVKM come from the germline V gene. V lost 1 base, J lost 3 bases, and 15 bases lay in between. This CDR3 is CASSLSPGGLDYGYTF. For the CDR3, the DNA is TGTGCCAGCAGTTTATCCCCGGGAGGGTTGGACTATGGCTACACCTTC.

This chain links TRBV7-3 with TRBJ2-7, with D unclear. Germline lookup yields CDR1 SGHTA and CDR2 FQGTGA. The CDR3 spans 13 residues. V shed 1 base and J shed 5 bases, with 9 bases lying between them. This CDR3 reads CASSLNDDHEQYF. CDR3 coding DNA: TGTGCCAGCAGCTTAAATGACGACCACGAGCAGTACTTC. The full variable domain, in which reference TRBV7-3 and TRBJ2-7 provide the parts outside the CDR3, is GAGVSQTPSNKVTEKGKYVELRCDPISGHTALYWYRQSLGQGPEFLIYFQGTGAADDSGLPNDRFFAVRPEGSVSTLKIQRTERGDSAVYLCASSLNDDHEQYFGPGTRLTVT.

Ten or more counts support this clonotype. The rearrangement uses TRBV4-1 and TRBJ2-7; TRBD2 might be the D (5 bases). This CDR3 has 15 residues. Germline V gene data show CDR1 as MGHRA and CDR2 as YSYEKL. Trimming removed 0 bases from V and 1 base from J, with 10 bases in between. This chain's CDR3 is CASSQEGSASYEQYF. The DNA of the CDR3 is TGCGCCAGCAGCCAAGAAGGGAGTGCTTCCTACGAGCAGTACTTC.

This clonotype was counted between two and nine times. The rearrangement joins TRBV9 to TRBJ2-1; 7 bases fit TRBD2. This CDR3 region has 17 residues. The ends lost 0 bases at V and 0 bases at J; junction bases unmatched: 6. Germline-derived CDR1 and CDR2 are SGDLS and YYNGEE. The CDR3 loop reads CASSVVASGISYNEQFF. Written as DNA, the CDR3 is TGTGCCAGCAGCGTAGTGGCTAGCGGCATCTCCTACAATGAGCAGTTCTTC.

This clonotype was counted a few times. This sequence joins TRBV6-2 or TRBV6-3 and TRBJ2-2, with 8 bases identical to TRBD1. The CDR3 runs 15 residues. Trimming removed 2 bases from V and 6 bases from J; junction bases left unmatched: 5. The V gene's germline CDR1 is MNHEY and CDR2 SVGEGT. The CDR3 DNA reads as TGTGCCAGCAGTTACCTCAGACAGGGGTCCGGGGAGCTGTTTTTT. Protein: CASSYLRQGSGELFF.

This clonotype was picked up many times. V and J are TRBV4-2 and TRBJ2-3, with 7 bases matching TRBD1. The CDR3 has 16 residues. The germline gives CDR1 LGHNA, CDR2 YNFKEQ. V gave up 3 bases and J gave up 0 bases; unmatched junction bases: 6. The CDR3 here is CASSHLDRASTDTQYF. In DNA form, the CDR3 reads TGTGCCAGCAGCCACCTTGACAGGGCTAGCACAGATACGCAGTATTTT.

This clonotype was seen a handful of times. The rearrangement joins TRBV10-2 to TRBJ1-5, with D perhaps matching TRBD1 (5 bases). Germline CDR1 reads WSHSY; CDR2 reads SAAADI. The CDR3 is 12 amino acids. The V and J ends lost 10 bases and 4 bases respectively, with 11 bases between them. The CDR3: CATPGGNQPQHF. The DNA of the CDR3 is TGCGCCACCCCGGGGGGGAATCAGCCCCAGCATTTT.